Reported below is one TCR beta chain. Its binding antigen is unknown. Base qualities are not provided; no much larger clone lies one nucleotide away. The data were taken from a study of shared clonotypes between healthy human individuals (dated by TCRdb to about 2020). About the investigation overall: Two women and a few men aged 18 to 49 years were included in the cohort. For each donor, CD4 naive and CD4 memory were each given three plates, CD8 naive was given two plates, and CD8 memory was given one plate. To estimate repertoire size and how much clonotype sharing occurs between individuals, the study deeply sequenced the blood TCR repertoires of about five healthy adults. To increase sequencing depth and limit assay-specific biases, TCR repertoire library preparation and sequencing were carried out by different laboratories using diverse techniques. Leukapheresis yielded between about 0.94 and 9.5 billion PBMCs per donor.

Donors were healthy HIV-negative adults with no recently reported acute infections or vaccinations. All donors were Caucasian adults living in Nashville, Tennessee, USA. CD4+ T cells were enriched by magnetic negative selection, after which naive cells were positively selected on CD45RA and the negative fraction was taken as the memory subset. After blood collection by leukapheresis, PBMCs were isolated using Ficoll-Histopaque density gradient centrifugation and then cryopreserved in the vapor phase of liquid nitrogen. Analytical flow cytometry was used to check the purity and quantity of every magnetically sorted T cell population. Each sorted fraction had its genomic DNA isolated and then quantified by UV absorbance on a Nanodrop 2000c. The CDR3 contains 15 residues, cysteine and phenylalanine counted. Left in the record is the CDR3 DNA by itself, 45 bases read in frame from the first base. According to the germline V gene, CDR1 reads MDHEN and CDR2 reads SYDVKM. Trimming costs V 5 bases and J 0 bases, and their ends lie 13 bases apart.

Using the deep immunoSEQ assay, TCR CDR3 regions were amplified from genomic DNA by multiplex PCR. Extracted genomic DNA from each cell subset was distributed evenly across all wells of several immunoSEQ 96-well plates, and each plate was treated as a replicate. For sorted subsets, roughly 200 ng of genomic DNA, equivalent to roughly 33,000 T cell genomes, went into each replicate PCR. The purified libraries were quantified using a Qubit 3.0 fluorometer, sized with a Bioanalyzer 2100, and then quantified again using the KAPA Library Quantification kit. A separate single-read 150-cycle Illumina NextSeq 550 flow cell was used to sequence each immunoSEQ 96-well plate. The authors' analysis ran thus. The immunoSEQ output contained only junctional sequences without quality scores, so filtering could not match that applied to full-length reads. To assign V/J genes and CDR3, sequences were annotated against IMGT germline references using PyIR, a Python wrapper for IgBLAST v1.9. Reads were removed for weak V/J assignments (E-value above 1e-6), missing CDR3, stop codons, out-of-frame junctions, or ambiguous translated residues. V3J clonotypes were defined as sequences sharing an identical inferred V gene, J gene, and CDR3 amino acid sequence. To compute the percentage overlap between repertoires, the number of shared unique clonotypes was divided by the size of the smaller repertoire. Three approaches were used to assess repertoire richness: RTK rarefaction, the Chao1 estimator, and Recon v2.1 estimates of unobserved clonotypes. OLGA was used to compute generation probabilities for all TCRbeta clonotypes that the gDNA method yielded from a handful of donors. Held by TCRdb, this immuneACCESS table contains in-frame sequences only and omits some clones. Under half of the omission traces to an unresolved V gene where checked; the cause of the rest is unknown. The V and J calls and clone size come from that table; D and trimming were worked out from the DNA. The sample table lists 2 million to 3 million clones, 93% of them with a count of one. The ten most abundant clones make up roughly 0.36% of the sample.

General findings and caveats noted by the study authors: Sampling was restricted to blood, and TCR repertoires in tissues likely differ from the TCR repertoires found in blood. Even with the large sequencing depth, rarefaction of the sorted-subset datasets indicated that sequencing was incomplete. Larger estimated clonotype richness was generally found for naive subsets than for memory subsets. Because the study included a small number of donors, the genetic and exposure-history diversity represented was limited. Pairwise subsampling led to the expectation that sequencing depth would affect the degree of clonotype sharing among donors. Across a handful of donors, approximately 5% of naive CD4, more than 3% of naive CD8, 2% to 2.5% of memory CD4, and 0.4% to 0.45% of memory CD8 clonotypes were shared. Higher generation probabilities were observed for clonotypes shared by all four sorted-subset donors than for non-shared clonotypes.

The source is a man between 18 and 29 years old in good health. Some clones in this sample may be carry-over from other donors' samples. Material: naive CD4+ T cells from PBMCs. In the paper's terms, the cell subset or site label means: CD45RA+ positively selected. The rearranged segments are TRBV28 and TRBJ1-2; possibly the D gene is TRBD1, per 5 matching bases. CDR3 reads: CASSTRDGTNYGYTF. The nucleotide sequence is given as TGTGCCAGCAGTACCCGGGACGGGACTAACTATGGCTACACCTTC.